A single T cell receptor (beta chain) is shown here with its context. Trimming took 4 bases from V and 4 from J, leaving 13 bases between them. Germline CDR1 is SNHLY and CDR2 is FYNNEI. The CDR3 sequence is 14 residues long. Sequencing used immunoSEQ multiplex PCR; TCRdb keeps in-frame clones, though not all of them. The sample yields fewer than 90,000 clones, around 80% seen once. This entry is derived from a study of neoadjuvant anti-PD-1 for oral cavity cancer. The origin of this receptor is a person aged 40-85 years with oral cavity squamous cell carcinoma. This specimen was PBMCs, taken before nivolumab (anti-PD-1) treatment. This sequence joins TRBV2 and TRBJ2-5; perhaps TRBD2 as D (5 bases). For the CDR3, the DNA is TGTGCCAGCAGTGTCACTAGGATTGGAGAGACCCAGTACTTC. Its protein product is CASSVTRIGETQYF.